This is a list of T cell receptor beta chains from one sample in a study of monozygotic twins with inflammatory bowel disease. TCRdb re-called the 5' RACE reads and catalogs CDR3 proteins one per entry, DNA excluded. This repertoire includes over 100,000 distinct CDR3 sequences. Input material: blood. These receptors were collected from a human donor with ulcerative colitis or Crohn's disease, or a healthy co-twin of an affected twin (not recorded which). Each CDR3 is given with its conserved first and last residue. Each record gives: J gene, V gene, CDR3 protein.

TRBJ1-5 TRBV19 CASSMTEGNQPQHF
TRBJ1-6 TRBV6-1 CASRPDREGSPLHF
TRBJ2-1 TRBV12-3/TRBV12-4 CASSPSVISHNEQFF
TRBJ2-5 TRBV5-6 CASSLGLGGNRHQETQYF
TRBJ1-1 TRBV18 CASSPPHVNTEAFF
TRBJ2-3 TRBV20-1 CSALTGSTDTQYF
TRBJ2-3 TRBV12-3/TRBV12-4 CASTRSGGSWADTQYF
TRBJ1-1 TRBV7-8 CASSLATGWSTEALF
TRBJ1-1 TRBV19 CASSYAYTEAFF
TRBJ2-4 TRBV12-3/TRBV12-4 CASSSGPGANIQYF
TRBJ1-3 TRBV11-2 CASSLLQGADGNTIYF
TRBJ2-7 TRBV4-2 CASSQEGQKFYEQYF
TRBJ1-3 TRBV12-3/TRBV12-4 CASSLVDFGNTIYF
TRBJ1-6 TRBV2 CASSSTGGYSPLHF
TRBJ2-5 TRBV19 CASSIGADSQGETQYF
TRBJ2-1 TRBV6-1 CASRALTGVPYNEQFF
TRBJ2-1 TRBV20-1 CSARDSGQVGYNEQFF
TRBJ1-3 TRBV4-1 CASSQVGTNSGNTIYF
TRBJ2-4 TRBV20-1 CSAPSGGSDIQYF
TRBJ1-1 TRBV4-3 CASSQDQSGLSAEAFF
TRBJ2-7 TRBV20-1 CSATWTGPYEQYF
TRBJ2-2 TRBV2 CASSGFAGFTGELFF
TRBJ1-6 TRBV5-6 CASSIGDTENSPLHF
TRBJ2-1 TRBV28 CASSSLDGYNEQFF
TRBJ1-2 TRBV30 CAWLNWDGIYGYTF
TRBJ1-1 TRBV5-1 CASSAGGGLDTEAFF
TRBJ1-2 TRBV28 CASSRGLSGPWGYTF
TRBJ1-4 TRBV20-1 CSAREGATNEKLFF
TRBJ1-5 TRBV2 CASGESRAANQPQHF
TRBJ2-2 TRBV20-1 CSARDTRGGFLTGELFF
TRBJ2-2 TRBV7-2 CASSFGPYTGELFF
TRBJ1-1 TRBV7-9 CASSQTGRLNTEAFF
TRBJ2-2 TRBV4-3 CASSQGPPRAGWGGELFF
TRBJ1-4 TRBV14 CASSQNFRTGNEKLFF
TRBJ1-6 TRBV19 CATGQRHNSPLHF
TRBJ1-2 TRBV28 CAEGDRGYGYTF
TRBJ1-1 TRBV20-1 CSASSGGVQGGTEAFF